These 9 T cell receptor beta chains originate from one sample sequenced in a study of shared clonotypes between healthy human individuals. Assay used: immunoSEQ multiplex PCR; TCRdb lists only in-frame clones, some missing. The sample has a few million clones, just under 95% seen once. Material: naive CD4+ T cells from PBMCs. Subset specified: CD45RA+ positively selected. The receptor set was obtained from a man younger than 35 in good health. Some clones in this sample may be carry-over from other donors' samples.

The J gene is TRBJ2-7, the V gene TRBV18; D possibly corresponds to TRBD2 (6 bases). The CDR3 consists of 16 residues. The V and J ends lost 0 bases and 5 bases respectively, with 17 bases between them. The germline V gene has CDR1 KGHSH and CDR2 LQKENI. This CDR3 is CASSPPRREMLHEQYF. In nucleotides, the CDR3 is TGTGCCAGCTCACCACCGCGCCGGGAGATGTTACACGAGCAGTACTTC.

The chain recombines TRBV29-1 with TRBJ1-4, with D possibly matching TRBD1 (6 bases). V dropped 5 bases and J dropped 6 bases, with 13 bases sitting between them. The CDR3 runs 13 residues. Germline V CDR1 and CDR2: SQVTM, ANQGSEA. The DNA for the CDR3 is TGCAGCGTTAATACAGGGAAGGATGAAAAACTGTTTTTT. It codes for CSVNTGKDEKLFF.

This clone turned up a few times. CDR3 sequence (DNA): TGTGCCAGCAAAATCGACAGCGGGAACACTGAAGCTTTCTTT. It is translated as CASKIDSGNTEAFF. The V call is TRBV28, the J call TRBJ1-1, with a weak D call TRBD1 (5 bases). Between the trimmed V and J ends, which lost 7 bases and 1 base, there was a span of 13 bases. In germline, CDR1 is MDHEN, CDR2 SYDVKM. The CDR3 covers 14 residues. The full variable domain, rest sourced from reference TRBV28 and TRBJ1-1, is DVKVTQSSRYLVKRTGEKVFLECVQDMDHENMFWYRQDPGLGLRLIYFSYDVKMKEKGDIPEGYSVSREKKERFSLILESASTNQTSMYLCASKIDSGNTEAFFGQGTRLTVV.

This clone was recorded once. The chain links TRBV7-3 to TRBJ2-2, with D possibly TRBD1 on 6 matching bases. The CDR3 totals 16 residues. Trimming cost V 5 bases and J 1 base, with 14 bases left between them. The V gene's germline CDR1 is SGHTA and CDR2 FQGTGA. The CDR3 protein is CASSNGQSKNTGELFF. The CDR3 DNA is TGTGCCAGCAGCAACGGACAGAGTAAGAACACCGGGGAGCTGTTTTTT.

With respect to this clone: The same CDR3 is also encoded by other DNA sequences in this sample. This sequence joins TRBV5-1 and TRBJ2-5; D is possibly TRBD1 or TRBD2 (5 bases each). CDR3 length: 15 residues. V was pared by 0 bases and J by 2 bases, with 11 bases between. The germline V gene has CDR1 SGHRS and CDR2 YFSETQ. As DNA, the CDR3 is TGCGCCAGCAGCTTGGCGGGGACGCTACAAGAGACCCAGTACTTC. It codes for CASSLAGTLQETQYF. Full variable domain (missing parts from reference TRBV5-1 and TRBJ2-5): KAGVTQTPRYLIKTRGQQVTLSCSPISGHRSVSWYQQTPGQGLQFLFEYFSETQRNKGNFPGRFSGRQFSNSRSEMNVSTLELGDSALYLCASSLAGTLQETQYFGPGTRLLVL.

The genes are TRBV7-3 and TRBJ2-1; TRBD2 agrees at 7 bases. Unmatched junction bases numbered 8, after V lost 7 bases and J lost 5 bases. The CDR3 length is 14 residues. In germline, CDR1 is SGHTA, CDR2 FQGTGA. The DNA of the CDR3 is TGTGCCAGCACTACGACTGGGGGGGACAATGAGCAGTTCTTC. This translates into CASTTTGGDNEQFF.

V gene TRBV15 combines with J gene TRBJ1-2; no reliable D call. V dropped 4 bases and J dropped 6 bases, with 15 bases sitting between them. The CDR3 loop spans 14 amino acids. The germline V gene has CDR1 LNHNV and CDR2 YYDKDF (reference sequence). CDR3 protein: CATSKNSLGDGYTF. DNA of the CDR3: TGTGCCACCAGCAAAAACAGTCTTGGCGATGGCTACACCTTC.

V gene TRBV28 combines with J gene TRBJ1-1; no definite D call. CDR3 length: 14 residues. Germline CDR1 is MDHEN and CDR2 is SYDVKM. Trimming left V 6 bases short and J 4 bases short, with 15 bases between. As DNA, the CDR3 is TGTGCCAGCAGCCTCCCCAATCGGGTCACTGAAGCTTTCTTT. This encodes CASSLPNRVTEAFF.

V and J are TRBV6-5 and TRBJ2-7; TRBD2 agrees at 11 bases. Germline assignment: CDR1 MNHEY and CDR2 SVGAGI. The ends lost 6 bases at V and 3 bases at J; junction bases unmatched: 7. This CDR3 spans 15 amino acids. This chain's CDR3 is CASSERLAGFYEQYF. The DNA of the CDR3 is TGTGCCAGCAGCGAGCGACTAGCGGGATTCTACGAGCAGTACTTC.